The TCR beta chain described here comes from a study of blood T cell repertoires in COVID-19. In the original workflow: Estimation of nucleated cell counts relied on the amplification of reference gene primers. Clones were read by immunoSEQ multiplex PCR, and TCRdb kept only the in-frame ones, dropping some. D and trimming come from the DNA, and the V and J calls and clone size come from that table. The sample has roughly 180,000 clones, around 80% seen once. Germline CDR1 is SGHAT and CDR2 is FQNNGV. This CDR3 contains 13 residues. Deletions cut 3 bases from V and 5 bases from J, with 10 bases between.

This clonotype was obtained from a man between 60 and 70 years old who had been exposed to COVID-19. The V call is TRBV11-2, the J call TRBJ1-1; no reliable D call. The sequenced sample consisted of PBMCs or T cells enriched from blood (not recorded which). The CDR3 is CASSFRGPTEAFF. In nucleotides, the CDR3 is TGTGCCAGCAGCTTTCGAGGGCCGACTGAAGCTTTCTTT.